These 25 T cell receptor beta chains were sequenced from one sample in a study of regulatory T cells in long-lasting Graves disease. The time point was: newly diagnosed GD, antithyroid drugs for less than 3 months. The TCR library was made from RNA that had been extracted from PBMCs in TRIzol. Relying on iRepertoire HTBI primers and Arm-PCR of CDR3 regions, the team built TCR beta libraries. In TCRdb, the multiplex PCR reads were re-called with MiXCR into one record per CDR3 protein. Among some 410,000 distinct CDR3 sequences listed, roughly 15% were seen once. These data also featured in a second study, about T cells in Graves' hyperthyroidism and ophthalmopathy.

This material consisted of peripheral blood mononuclear cells (PBMCs), taken at new diagnosis, from a patient treated with antithyroid drugs. Every receptor here comes from a woman in her twenties or thirties with Graves disease.

This clonotype was seen ten or more times. V usage is TRBV28 and J usage is TRBJ1-1; D is ambiguous. Germline lookup yields CDR1 MDHEN and CDR2 SYDVKM. The CDR3 spans 11 residues. Trimming pared 6 bases from V and 2 bases from J, leaving 4 bases between. CDR3 amino acids: CASRINTEAFF. CDR3 nucleotides: TGTGCCAGCAGGATTAACACTGAAGCTTTCTTT.

At least ten counts were recorded for this clonotype. The genes are TRBV19 and TRBJ2-1; 9 bases match TRBD2. CDR3 length equals 15 residues. CDR1 is LNHDA, CDR2 SQIVND, per germline (reference sequence). The junction had 10 bases not matched to a gene; V was cut back by 6 bases and J by 7 bases. This CDR3 is CASRQGLAGSNEQFF. CDR3 in DNA: TGTGCCAGTAGGCAGGGCCTAGCGGGATCGAATGAGCAGTTCTTC.

In this sample, this clonotype turned up once. A read error may be the cause here, since a much bigger clone is one base away. The rearrangement links TRBV30 to TRBJ2-7; the match to TRBD1 covers 10 bases. The CDR3 is made up of 14 amino acids. V dropped 3 bases and J dropped 5; count of bases not matched to a gene: 7. Germline CDR1 reads GTSNPN; CDR2 reads SVGIG (reference sequence). CDR3 bases: TGTGCCTGGAGCGGGACAGGGGTTTGGGACGAGCAGTACTTC. This encodes CAWSGTGVWDEQYF. Full variable domain (rest looked up from reference TRBV30 and TRBJ2-7): SQTIHQWPATLVQPVGSPLSLECTVEGTSNPNLYWYRQAAGRGLQLLFYSVGIGQISSEVPQNLSASRPQDRQFILSSKKLLLSDSGFYLCAWSGTGVWDEQYFGPGTRLTVT.

The chain is built from TRBV5-8 and TRBJ1-6; D remains unclear. The CDR3 is made up of 13 amino acids. Trimming took off 3 bases at V and 14 bases at J, with 15 bases between the two ends. CDR1 SGHTS and CDR2 YDEGEE come from the germline V gene. The CDR3 region has the DNA TGTGCCAGCAGCTATCCGACTCGGGTCACCCTCCACTTT. This codes for CASSYPTRVTLHF.

This sequence joins TRBV6-9 and TRBJ2-3, with D hard to call. The CDR3 extends over 12 amino acids. V was cut by 2 bases and J by 6 bases, with 6 bases left in between. Germline CDR1 MNHGY, CDR2 SVAAGI. Here the CDR3 reads CASSYGFDTQYF. The CDR3 DNA reads TGTGCCAGCAGTTATGGTTTCGATACGCAGTATTTT.

The chain employs TRBV20-1 and TRBJ2-7, with D hard to call. This CDR3 contains 16 residues. V was trimmed by 2 bases and J by 7 bases, leaving 24 bases between them. Germline V gene data show CDR1 as DFQATT and CDR2 as SNEGSKA (reference sequence). The CDR3 spells CSARNPELRLIREQYF. In DNA form, the CDR3 reads TGCAGTGCTAGAAACCCGGAGTTGCGGTTAATACGGGAGCAGTACTTC.

This clonotype has ten or more counts. The chain couples TRBV20-1 to TRBJ1-5; D gene unclear. Germline CDR1 reads DFQATT; CDR2 reads SNEGSKA (reference sequence). The CDR3 extends over 12 amino acids. With 7 bases removed from V and 7 bases from J, the gap between germline ends came to 14 bases. CDR3 region: CSVGRRGQPQHF. CDR3 coding DNA: TGCAGTGTAGGACGCCGAGGGCAGCCCCAGCATTTT.

Ten or more counts support this clonotype. The rearrangement joins TRBV11-2 to TRBJ2-7; TRBD2 is a possible D gene (5 bases). Between the trimmed V and J ends, which lost 5 bases and 6 bases, there was a span of 11 bases. The CDR3 is 12 amino acids. The germline V gene encodes CDR1 SGHAT and CDR2 FQNNGV. CDR3 sequence reads: CASSPNRGEQYF. In DNA form, the CDR3 reads TGTGCCAGCAGCCCCAACCGGGGCGAGCAGTACTTC. The full variable domain, rest sourced from reference TRBV11-2 and TRBJ2-7, is EAGVAQSPRYKIIEKRQSVAFWCNPISGHATLYWYQQILGQGPKLLIQFQNNGVVDDSQLPKDRFSAERLKGVDSTLKIQPAKLEDSAVYLCASSPNRGEQYFGPGTRLTVT.

V gene TRBV27 combines with J gene TRBJ2-5; 7 bases line up with TRBD2. With 4 bases clipped from V and 2 bases from J, the junction kept 4 bases outside the gene matches. The germline CDR1 and CDR2 sequences are MNHEY and SMNVEV (reference sequence). This CDR3 spans 14 amino acids. CDR3 DNA sequence: TGTGCCAGCAGTTCTGGACTAGAACAAGAGACCCAGTACTTC. Protein product: CASSSGLEQETQYF.

This clonotype was seen more than once but under ten times. A much larger clone sits a single nucleotide away, making a read error possible. V and J are TRBV18 and TRBJ2-3; 8 bases agree with TRBD2. Germline values: CDR1 KGHSH, CDR2 LQKENI. CDR3 length: 16 amino acids. CDR3: CASSPRAGGYTDAQYF. For the CDR3, the DNA is TGTGCCAGCTCCCCCAGGGCGGGAGGCTACACAGATGCGCAGTATTTT.

Worth noting for this clonotype: A much larger clone sits a single nucleotide away, making a read error possible. This chain joins TRBV11-2 and TRBJ1-2; D not certain. The CDR3 totals 14 residues. CDR1 is SGHAT, CDR2 FQNNGV, per germline. In nucleotides, the CDR3 is TGTGCCAGCAGTTTACCCACCCCTAACTATGGCTGCACCTTC. It specifies CASSLPTPNYGCTF.

This clonotype has a count of ten or more. The chain links TRBV28 to TRBJ2-1; no clear D. CDR3 length equals 16 residues. Germline CDR1 MDHEN, CDR2 SYDVKM. V lost 5 bases and J lost 3, with 17 bases in between. The CDR3 DNA follows: TGTGCCAGCAGTCCCTATCCACCCAGCAGCTACAATGAGCAGTTCTTC. This translates into CASSPYPPSSYNEQFF.

The CDR3 loop is CASSFAGTAASSTEQFF. In nucleotides, the CDR3 is TGTGCCAGCAGCTTCGCCGGGACGGCCGCTTCTAGCACTGAGCAGTTCTTC. The chain joins TRBV7-9 to TRBJ2-1; D possibly uses TRBD1 or TRBD2 (5 bases each). Germline values: CDR1 SEHNR, CDR2 FQNEAQ (reference sequence). V was clipped by 3 bases and J by 9 bases, with 24 bases between them. The CDR3 contains 17 residues.

The chain couples TRBV28 to TRBJ1-6, with D possibly TRBD1 on 5 matching bases. The V end lost 5 bases, the J end lost 0 bases, and 23 bases lay between the germline ends. The CDR3 covers 20 residues. CDR1 MDHEN and CDR2 SYDVKM come from the germline V gene. The CDR3 nucleotides read TGTGCCAGCAGTACCCTGGGCGGGGTCACTAGGGGCTCCTATAATTCACCCCTCCACTTT. It specifies CASSTLGGVTRGSYNSPLHF.

This clonotype was picked up many times. The rearrangement joins TRBV6-1 to TRBJ2-3; no clear D. Germline-derived CDR1 and CDR2 are MNHNS and SASEGT. V lost 7 bases, J lost 3 bases, and 20 bases lay in between. This CDR3 has 16 residues. CDR3 nucleotides: TGTGCCAGCACCTCCGGACGCAGAAGTAGAACAGATACGCAGTATTTT. It yields the protein CASTSGRRSRTDTQYF.

The chain is built from TRBV7-9 and TRBJ1-1; possibly TRBD1 for D (5 bases). With 5 bases removed from V and 4 bases from J, the gap between germline ends came to 17 bases. Germline V gene lookup returns CDR1 SEHNR and CDR2 FQNEAQ (reference sequence). The CDR3 contains 15 residues. The chain's CDR3 is CASSQPIGGVTEAFF. The CDR3 DNA is TGTGCCAGCAGCCAGCCTATCGGGGGAGTCACTGAAGCTTTCTTT.

This clonotype occurred many times. The rearrangement links TRBV28 to TRBJ2-5; D might be TRBD1 or TRBD2, each matching 7 bases. Trimming pared 4 bases from V and 4 bases from J, leaving 19 bases between. The CDR3 length is 16 residues. The V gene's germline CDR1 is MDHEN and CDR2 SYDVKM. The DNA of the CDR3 is TGTGCCAGCAGTTGGGGGGGGACCCAGGGGGGAGAGACCCAGTACTTC. This translates into CASSWGGTQGGETQYF. The full variable domain, completed using reference TRBV28 and TRBJ2-5, is DVKVTQSSRYLVKRTGEKVFLECVQDMDHENMFWYRQDPGLGLRLIYFSYDVKMKEKGDIPEGYSVSREKKERFSLILESASTNQTSMYLCASSWGGTQGGETQYFGPGTRLLVL.

This clonotype was found many times. The chain links TRBV5-1 to TRBJ1-1; 7 bases agree with TRBD1. The germline V gene encodes CDR1 SGHRS and CDR2 YFSETQ. The V gene end was trimmed by 4 bases and the J gene end by 7 bases; junction bases not matched to a gene: 7. CDR3 size: 13 residues. CDR3 amino acids: CASSTGDYSEAFF. CDR3 coding DNA: TGCGCCAGCAGCACAGGGGATTATAGTGAAGCTTTCTTT.

This clonotype was counted ten times or more. The gene calls are TRBV4-3 and TRBJ1-1; perhaps TRBD1 as D (5 bases). CDR1 is LGHNA and CDR2 is YSLEER in the germline V gene. The CDR3 runs 15 residues. V lost 1 base, J lost 1 base, and 10 bases lay in between. The CDR3 DNA is TGCGCCAGCAGCCAAGGGGGACGGGGGAACACTGAAGCTTTCTTT. Encoded protein: CASSQGGRGNTEAFF.

This clonotype occurred many times. V gene TRBV11-2 combines with J gene TRBJ1-6; D unclear. Germline loops: CDR1 SGHAT, CDR2 FQNNGV. The CDR3 extends over 19 amino acids. V was shortened by 3 bases and J by 0 bases, with 18 bases between the two germline ends. The CDR3 sequence is CASSLRYGPHSSYNSPLHF. The CDR3 DNA sequence: TGTGCCAGCAGCTTGCGTTACGGGCCCCATAGCTCCTATAATTCACCCCTCCACTTT.

This clonotype has at least ten counts. The CDR3 bases are TGTGCCAGCACCCTCGGACGCGGGCCGGGAGATACGCAGTATTTT. Translation gives CASTLGRGPGDTQYF. The chain uses TRBV7-9 and TRBJ2-3; TRBD2 might be the D (5 bases). The CDR3 has 15 amino acids. The V gene's germline CDR1 is SEHNR and CDR2 FQNEAQ (reference sequence). With 7 bases removed from V and 5 bases from J, the gap between germline ends came to 19 bases.

The chain joins TRBV24-1 to TRBJ2-2; 7 bases match TRBD2. The CDR3 is 18 residues long. Looked up from germline, CDR1 is KGHDR and CDR2 is SFDVKD. Trimming removed 3 bases from V and 0 bases from J; junction bases left unmatched: 9. CDR3 loop: CATSDPGGLTANTGELFF. DNA of the CDR3: TGTGCCACCAGTGATCCCGGGGGACTAACTGCGAACACCGGGGAGCTGTTTTTT.

This clonotype has at least ten counts. The chain is built from TRBV11-2 and TRBJ1-5; D perhaps matches TRBD1 (5 bases). This CDR3 is built from 14 residues. The V gene's germline CDR1 is SGHAT and CDR2 FQNNGV. Trimming stripped 5 bases from V and 7 bases from J, with 15 bases between. CDR3 in DNA: TGTGCCAGCAGCCAGGGAGGGACGGGACAGCCCCAGCATTTT. Encoded protein: CASSQGGTGQPQHF.

Of note for this clonotype: A much larger clone lies one base from this, so it may be a read error. This CDR3 fails to terminate in the conserved phenylalanine or tryptophan, so it likely reflects a read error. V is TRBV7-6 and J is TRBJ1-5; the D gene is possibly TRBD1 (5 bases). V lost 1 base and J 3 bases, leaving 13 bases between the germline ends. Per germline, CDR1 SGHVS and CDR2 FNYEAQ. The CDR3 runs 16 residues. The CDR3 loop reads CASSLESGRINQPQHI. The CDR3 DNA reads TGTGCCAGCAGCTTAGAATCAGGGCGGATCAATCAGCCCCAGCATATT.

In this sample, this clonotype turned up many times. This rearrangement joins TRBV29-1 to TRBJ2-1, with 8 bases matching TRBD2. CDR1 SQVTM and CDR2 ANQGSEA come from the germline V gene. After removal of 0 bases from V and 1 base from J, the junction contained 11 bases not matched to a gene. This CDR3 is built from 18 residues. The CDR3 DNA follows: TGCAGCGTTGAAGATACCGTAAGCGGGAGAGGGTCCTACAATGAGCAGTTCTTC. Its protein product is CSVEDTVSGRGSYNEQFF.